Below, 6 T cell receptor beta chains from the same sample are listed, as sequenced in a study of blood T cell repertoires in COVID-19 (dated by TCRdb to the early 2020s). Library generation was performed with the immunoSEQ multiplex PCR assay. What TCRdb holds here is the immuneACCESS table cut down to in-frame rearrangements. Part of the clones is not present; checked against another copy, under half of the missing clones reflect an unresolved V gene, and the others are unexplained. The sample table contains 140,000 to 150,000 clones; only one count was recorded for about 87% of them. The ten largest clones take up approximately 10% of the sample. Material for sequencing was PBMCs or T cells enriched from blood (not recorded which). These receptors were obtained from a man between 60 and 70 years old who had recovered from COVID-19.

This rearrangement joins TRBV2 to TRBJ1-1; the D is unclear. Germline V gene lookup returns CDR1 SNHLY and CDR2 FYNNEI. The CDR3 runs to 13 residues. The V end was cut by 8 bases, the J end by 0 bases, with 10 bases between. CDR3 sequence reads: CASGRVMNTEAFF. CDR3 nucleotides: TGTGCCAGCGGGAGGGTTATGAACACTGAAGCTTTCTTT.

In its sample, this clone was seen once. CDR3 bases: TGTGCCAGCAGCAAAGGTCGGGCTAGCGGGACCCGGGAGCAGTACTTC. Translating it yields CASSKGRASGTREQYF. The chain employs TRBV21-1 and TRBJ2-7; the table's D call of TRBD2 was not tested on the DNA. TRBV21-1 is listed as a pseudogene. The CDR3 is 16 amino acids.

The sample holds one count of this clone. This chain links TRBV9 with TRBJ1-6; 7 bases agree with TRBD1. Germline lookup yields CDR1 SGDLS and CDR2 YYNGEE. The CDR3 has 15 residues. V dropped 7 bases and J dropped 0; count of bases not matched to a gene: 4. The CDR3 DNA sequence: TGTGCCAGCTCAGGGGGAAGCTCCTATAATTCACCCCTCCACTTT. This encodes CASSGGSSYNSPLHF.

V usage is TRBV7-9 and J usage is TRBJ1-3; 7 bases are a match to TRBD1. Germline V gene sequence: CDR1 SEHNR, CDR2 FQNEAQ (reference sequence). This CDR3 region has 16 residues. J lost 1 base, V lost 4 bases, and 7 bases had no gene match. CDR3 sequence: CASSSASQGSGNTIYF. The CDR3 DNA follows: TGTGCCAGCAGCTCCGCATCACAGGGGTCTGGAAACACCATATATTTT.

The CDR3 DNA sequence: TGCGCCAGCGGGGGGGCTAGCACAGATACGCAGTATTTT. Amino acids: CASGGASTDTQYF. The rearrangement links TRBV5-1 to TRBJ2-3; TRBD2 might be the D (7 bases). V was pared by 7 bases and J by 0 bases, with 9 bases between. The CDR3 covers 13 residues. Germline V gene data show CDR1 as SGHRS and CDR2 as YFSETQ.

This chain joins TRBV2 and TRBJ1-6; 9 nucleotides align to TRBD1. From germline, CDR1 is SNHLY and CDR2 FYNNEI. After removal of 2 bases from V and 9 bases from J, the junction contained 5 bases not matched to a gene. The CDR3 spans 15 residues. The chain's CDR3 is CASSERDRVISPLHF. The CDR3 DNA reads TGTGCCAGCAGTGAAAGGGACAGGGTAATTTCACCCCTCCACTTT.